Listed below are T cell receptor beta chains from one sample, sequenced in a study of CD8 T cells in ankylosing spondylitis. TCRdb fed the 5' RACE reads into MiXCR, producing one record per CDR3 protein. The sample lists a few hundred thousand distinct CDR3 sequences; around 20% were seen once. Source material: blood, either unsorted or a sorted T cell fraction (not recorded which). Receptors were obtained from a male donor with ankylosing spondylitis. Each CDR3 is given with its conserved first and last residue. The D gene is left open where the match is weak. Only some rows state a clone size, as once, few, many or a class for expanded clones.

j_call clone_size v_call d_call cdr3_aa cdr3_nt
TRBJ1-4 NA TRBV7-9 NA CATTAQLNEKLFF TGTGCCACCACCGCCCAGCTTAATGAAAAACTGTTTTTT
TRBJ2-7 few TRBV7-2 TRBD1 CASSLGGTGSYEQYF TGTGCCAGCAGCTTAGGGGGGACAGGGTCCTACGAGCAGTACTTC
TRBJ2-7 NA TRBV7-9 TRBD2 CASSFGLAGEVSYEQYF TGTGCCAGCAGCTTCGGACTAGCGGGAGAGGTTTCCTACGAGCAGTACTTC
TRBJ2-7 NA TRBV7-2 TRBD2 CASRYSGRGIYEQYF TGTGCCAGCAGGTATAGCGGGAGGGGCATCTACGAGCAGTACTTC
TRBJ2-2 few TRBV29-1 TRBD2 CSVASGGNTGELFF TGCAGCGTCGCTAGCGGGGGAAACACCGGGGAGCTGTTTTTT
TRBJ2-1 few TRBV15 NA CATSREGDFNEQFF TGTGCCACCAGCAGAGAAGGGGACTTCAATGAGCAGTTCTTC
TRBJ2-1 few TRBV12-3/TRBV12-4 NA CASRLGLSSSYNEQFF TGTGCCAGCAGGCTAGGACTATCCTCTTCCTACAATGAGCAGTTCTTC
TRBJ2-1 few TRBV3-1 TRBD1 CASSQERDRGRYEQFF TGTGCCAGCAGCCAAGAGCGAGACAGGGGGCGTTATGAGCAGTTCTTC
TRBJ1-1 NA TRBV7-2 NA CASSLRRGRGYTEAFF TGTGCCAGCAGCTTACGTCGGGGACGAGGCTACACTGAAGCTTTCTTT
TRBJ2-5 NA TRBV2 TRBD2 CASSELAGGQETQYF TGTGCCAGCAGTGAACTAGCGGGAGGACAAGAGACCCAGTACTTC
TRBJ2-5 NA TRBV7-9 TRBD2 CASSSNPGSSGETQYF TGTGCCAGCAGCTCTAATCCAGGGAGTAGCGGGGAGACCCAGTACTTC
TRBJ2-7 NA TRBV20-1 TRBD2 CSARWEGRTEQYF TGCAGTGCTAGGTGGGAGGGTCGGACCGAGCAGTACTTC
TRBJ1-2 NA TRBV6-2/TRBV6-3 NA CASRMGPNYGYTF TGTGCCAGCAGAATGGGGCCTAACTATGGCTACACCTTC
TRBJ2-7 many TRBV12-3/TRBV12-4 NA CASSLALEPYEQYF TGTGCCAGCAGTTTAGCGTTAGAACCCTACGAGCAGTACTTC
TRBJ2-5 few TRBV2 NA CASSAGELAGGGGETQYF TGTGCCAGCAGTGCAGGAGAATTAGCCGGGGGAGGGGGAGAGACCCAGTACTTC
TRBJ1-2 few TRBV29-1 TRBD1 CSARTGDGYTF TGCAGCGCCCGGACAGGGGACGGCTACACCTTC
TRBJ2-1 few TRBV11-1 TRBD1 CASSLTTTGPYNEQFF TGTGCCAGCAGCTTAACAACGACAGGGCCCTACAATGAGCAGTTCTTC
TRBJ2-2 NA TRBV3-1 NA CASSQVGLTGELFF TGTGCCAGCAGCCAAGTCGGACTTACCGGGGAGCTGTTTTTT
TRBJ2-3 NA TRBV15 NA CATSRDRGPASTDTQYF TGTGCCACCAGCAGAGATAGAGGACCGGCTAGCACAGATACGCAGTATTTT
TRBJ1-2 NA TRBV9 TRBD1 CASSVVAGGDGYTF TGTGCCAGCAGCGTAGTCGCAGGGGGTGACGGCTACACCTTC
TRBJ1-1 NA TRBV20-1 NA CSAREGGTEAFF TGCAGTGCTAGAGAGGGGGGCACTGAAGCTTTCTTT
TRBJ2-3 few TRBV6-2/TRBV6-3 NA CASSSRGAGTDTQYF TGTGCCAGCAGTTCCAGGGGCGCGGGGACAGATACGCAGTATTTT
TRBJ2-3 NA TRBV2 NA CAISRPIAADTQYF TGTGCCATTTCTAGACCCATTGCTGCAGATACGCAGTATTTT
TRBJ2-1 few TRBV27 TRBD2 CASTTGGLASGRYYNEQFF TGTGCCAGCACTACAGGGGGCCTGGCTAGCGGGAGGTACTACAATGAGCAGTTCTTC
TRBJ2-7 few TRBV7-3 TRBD2 CASSPGLAPTYEQYF TGTGCCAGCAGCCCGGGACTAGCACCTACCTACGAGCAGTACTTC
TRBJ2-2 NA TRBV12-3/TRBV12-4 TRBD1 CASRPGQATGELFF TGTGCCAGCAGACCCGGACAGGCCACCGGGGAGCTGTTTTTT
TRBJ2-7 few TRBV12-3/TRBV12-4 NA CASSLGSGFEQYF TGTGCCAGCAGTCTTGGTTCGGGGTTCGAGCAGTACTTC
TRBJ2-1 few TRBV20-1 NA CSAAGTNLSYNEQFF TGCAGTGCTGCCGGGACCAACCTCTCCTACAATGAGCAGTTCTTC
TRBJ2-7 few TRBV6-5 NA CASSYGFAGTYEQYF TGTGCCAGCAGTTACGGGTTTGCCGGTACCTACGAGCAGTACTTC
TRBJ2-1 NA TRBV6-1 NA CASTEPGLPNEQFF TGTGCCAGCACGGAGCCGGGACTCCCTAATGAGCAGTTCTTC
TRBJ2-7 few TRBV5-1 TRBD1 CASSLGTGVSAYEQYF TGCGCCAGCAGCTTGGGGACAGGGGTCTCAGCCTACGAGCAGTACTTC
TRBJ2-1 NA TRBV4-3 TRBD2 CASSQDPGLEVNEQFF TGCGCCAGCAGCCAAGATCCCGGACTAGAAGTCAATGAGCAGTTCTTC
TRBJ2-1 few TRBV6-5 NA CASSLTGPQTGRNEQFF TGTGCCAGCAGTTTGACGGGACCACAAACCGGGCGGAATGAGCAGTTCTTC
TRBJ1-2 NA TRBV12-3/TRBV12-4 NA CASSLSGRRSGYTF TGTGCCAGCAGTTTATCCGGCCGGCGTAGCGGCTACACCTTC
TRBJ2-1 NA TRBV15 TRBD2 CATSRDQTSGLYNEQFF TGTGCCACCAGCAGAGATCAAACTAGCGGATTATACAATGAGCAGTTCTTC
TRBJ1-4 few TRBV5-1 NA CASSPGLGEKLFF TGCGCCAGCAGCCCAGGGTTAGGGGAAAAACTGTTTTTT
TRBJ2-1 many TRBV5-1 NA CASSLGGSYNEQFF TGCGCCAGCAGCTTAGGCGGCAGCTACAATGAGCAGTTCTTC
TRBJ2-2 few TRBV12-3/TRBV12-4 NA CASSSLGGFNGELFF TGTGCCAGCAGCTCCCTGGGCGGGTTTAACGGGGAGCTGTTTTTT
TRBJ2-1 few TRBV5-1 NA CASSLVGDAYNEQFF TGCGCCAGCAGCTTGGTGGGCGACGCCTACAATGAGCAGTTCTTC
TRBJ2-7 NA TRBV5-1 NA CASSLEWESYEQYF TGCGCCAGCAGCTTGGAATGGGAATCCTACGAGCAGTACTTC
TRBJ2-5 few TRBV5-1 TRBD2 CASSSSGLLAGEKETQYF TGCGCCAGCAGCTCGAGCGGCTTACTAGCGGGAGAAAAAGAGACCCAGTACTTC
TRBJ2-3 NA TRBV6-5 NA CASSLEGPNTDTQYF TGTGCCAGCAGTTTGGAAGGGCCGAACACAGATACGCAGTATTTT
TRBJ2-1 NA TRBV20-1 TRBD2 CSARGLARRLDNEQFF TGCAGTGCTAGAGGACTAGCGAGACGGTTAGACAATGAGCAGTTCTTC
TRBJ2-3 NA TRBV5-1 NA CASREGVADTQYF TGCGCCAGCAGAGAAGGGGTGGCAGATACGCAGTATTTT
TRBJ2-3 few TRBV15 NA CATSTLLLGDTDTQYF TGTGCCACCAGCACGCTCCTGCTGGGGGACACAGATACGCAGTATTTT
TRBJ1-1 NA TRBV12-3/TRBV12-4 NA CASSLVQVGSTEAFF TGTGCCAGCAGTTTAGTACAGGTGGGGTCCACTGAAGCTTTCTTT